The 21 T cell receptor beta chains listed next were all sequenced from one sample in a study of graft-versus-host responses after intestinal transplantation. Method: immunoSEQ multiplex PCR; TCRdb's copy keeps in-frame clones and lacks some. The sample has around 9,900 clones, roughly 96% seen once. The sequencing here drew on bone marrow, taken about 530 days after intestinal transplantation. The source is a human patient who received an intestinal transplant, so some T cells may come from the graft donor.

This sequence joins TRBV28 and TRBJ2-3; D unclear. The CDR3 has 14 amino acids. CDR1 and CDR2 (germline): MDHEN, SYDVKM. Between the trimmed V and J ends, which lost 5 bases and 0 bases, there was a span of 9 bases. CDR3 coding DNA: TGTGCCAGCAGTGCCTCGTATAGCACAGATACGCAGTATTTT. Translating gives CASSASYSTDTQYF. Looking up the rest from reference TRBV28 and TRBJ2-3 gives the full variable domain: DVKVTQSSRYLVKRTGEKVFLECVQDMDHENMFWYRQDPGLGLRLIYFSYDVKMKEKGDIPEGYSVSREKKERFSLILESASTNQTSMYLCASSASYSTDTQYFGPGTRLTVL.

The rearrangement uses TRBV2 and TRBJ1-1; D is ambiguous. The germline V gene encodes CDR1 SNHLY and CDR2 FYNNEI. This CDR3 has 14 amino acids. Between the trimmed V and J ends, which lost 6 bases and 1 base, there was a span of 12 bases. The DNA for the CDR3 is TGTGCCAGCAGGTTCAGAACAGAGAACACTGAAGCTTTCTTT. Translating gives CASRFRTENTEAFF.

This chain links TRBV29-1 with TRBJ2-4; 9 bases fit TRBD1. The J segment lost 6 bases and the V segment lost 1 base, leaving 7 bases of the junction unmatched. Looked up from germline, CDR1 is SQVTM and CDR2 is ANQGSEA. The CDR3 spans 15 residues. The CDR3 sequence: CSVEAPPGQGNIQYF. The CDR3 nucleotides are TGCAGCGTTGAAGCTCCCCCGGGACAGGGAAACATTCAGTACTTC.

The chain carries TRBV7-3 and TRBJ2-5; 7 nucleotides agree with TRBD2. Germline V gene lookup returns CDR1 SGHTA and CDR2 FQGTGA. The CDR3 consists of 14 residues. The J segment lost 8 bases and the V segment lost 0 bases, leaving 6 bases of the junction unmatched. The CDR3 spells CASSLTGGSETQYF. The CDR3 coding sequence is TGTGCCAGCAGCTTAACGGGCGGGAGTGAAACCCAGTACTTC.

The chain recombines TRBV7-2 with TRBJ2-1, with TRBD2 matching over 12 bases. The V gene's germline CDR1 is SGHTA and CDR2 FQGNSA. V lost 5 bases to trimming and J lost 1 base; unmatched junction nucleotides: 3. This CDR3 is 16 amino acids long. CDR3 bases: TGTGCCAGCAGCAAACTAGCGGGGGGATCCTACAATGAGCAGTTCTTC. Residues: CASSKLAGGSYNEQFF.

CDR3 sequence reads: CASSTSPQRQETQYF. The DNA of the CDR3 is TGTGCCAGCAGCACAAGCCCGCAGAGACAAGAGACCCAGTACTTC. This sequence joins TRBV9 and TRBJ2-5; D is ambiguous. This CDR3 has 15 residues. From germline, CDR1 is SGDLS and CDR2 YYNGEE. The V gene lost 4 bases and the J gene lost 2 bases, with 15 bases spanning the gap. The full variable domain, its missing parts supplied by reference TRBV9 and TRBJ2-5, is DSGVTQTPKHLITATGQRVTLRCSPRSGDLSVYWYQQSLDQGLQFLIQYYNGEERAKGNILERFSAQQFPDLHSELNLSSLELGDSALYFCASSTSPQRQETQYFGPGTRLLVL.

The chain is built from TRBV15 and TRBJ2-7; D unresolved. The CDR3 totals 15 residues. CDR1 is LNHNV and CDR2 is YYDKDF in the germline V gene (reference sequence). V was pared by 1 base and J by 4 bases, with 14 bases between. In nucleotides, the CDR3 is TGTGCCACCAGCAGAGCGGATAACCCCGGGTACGAGCAGTACTTC. Its translation is CATSRADNPGYEQYF.

The V gene is TRBV4-1, the J gene TRBJ2-7; TRBD1 might be the D (6 bases). V was trimmed by 1 base and J by 5 bases, leaving 9 bases between them. CDR1 is MGHRA, CDR2 YSYEKL, per germline. This CDR3 region has 13 residues. The CDR3: CASSQAGTHEQYF. CDR3 bases: TGCGCCAGCAGCCAAGCCGGGACACACGAGCAGTACTTC.

This CDR3 is CASSQVGAGLSSYEQYF. In DNA, the CDR3 is TGTGCCAGCAGCCAAGTGGGTGCGGGACTCAGCTCCTACGAGCAGTACTTC. This chain uses TRBV4-2 with TRBJ2-7; D is possibly TRBD2 (6 bases). The CDR3 spans 17 residues. Germline V CDR1 and CDR2: LGHNA, YNFKEQ. V was trimmed by 1 base and J by 0 bases, leaving 16 bases between them.

This chain links TRBV28 with TRBJ2-7, with 8 positions matching TRBD2. The germline V gene encodes CDR1 MDHEN and CDR2 SYDVKM. V shed 6 bases, J shed 6 bases, and the junction held 13 bases outside the gene matches. The CDR3 totals 15 residues. The CDR3 DNA follows: TGTGCCAGCAGCCTCTCGGGAGGGCCTATCCCCGAGCAGTACTTC. This sequence encodes CASSLSGGPIPEQYF.

This sequence joins TRBV5-8 and TRBJ2-3; D may be TRBD2 (6 bases). The CDR3 runs to 19 residues. The germline V gene has CDR1 SGHTS and CDR2 YDEGEE. Trimming left V 4 bases short and J 0 bases short, with 24 bases between. The DNA for the CDR3 is TGTGCCAGCAGCCAACCCCCAACTCATAGCGGTCTAAGCACAGATACGCAGTATTTT. It codes for CASSQPPTHSGLSTDTQYF.

The V gene is TRBV28, the J gene TRBJ1-6, with no clear D. Trimming left V 6 bases short and J 10 bases short, with 16 bases between. The CDR3 extends over 14 amino acids. Germline V gene data show CDR1 as MDHEN and CDR2 as SYDVKM. The CDR3 coding sequence is TGTGCCAGCAGCCTCCCTCCCTTGAGGTCACCCCTCCACTTT. Its protein is CASSLPPLRSPLHF.

The chain uses TRBV6-9 and TRBJ1-1; no reliable D call. With 3 bases removed from V and 3 bases from J, the gap between germline ends came to 8 bases. Germline V gene sequence: CDR1 MNHGY, CDR2 SVAAGI. The CDR3 totals 13 residues. CDR3 in amino acids: CASSYSLDTEAFF. CDR3 nucleotide sequence: TGTGCCAGCAGTTACTCATTGGACACTGAAGCTTTCTTT.

The gene calls are TRBV6-1 and TRBJ1-3; D not resolved. This CDR3 comprises 15 residues. V was trimmed by 2 bases and J by 4 bases, leaving 12 bases between them. From germline, CDR1 is MNHNS and CDR2 SASEGT. CDR3 loop: CASSEPTRPGNTIYF. CDR3 bases: TGTGCCAGCAGTGAACCCACCAGACCGGGAAACACCATATATTTT.

This clone was picked up one time. This chain links TRBV12-5 with TRBJ2-2; D unclear. Looked up from germline, CDR1 is LGHNT and CDR2 is FRNRAP. This CDR3 is 15 amino acids long. V lost 1 base and J lost 2, with 8 bases in between. The CDR3 loop is CASGLGLGNTGELFF. In DNA form, the CDR3 reads TGTGCTAGTGGTTTGGGTCTGGGTAACACCGGGGAGCTGTTTTTT.

This clone showed up just once. This chain uses TRBV5-8 with TRBJ1-2; 7 bases agree with TRBD1. The V segment lost 4 bases and the J segment 5 bases; nucleotides outside the gene matches: 5. The CDR3 spans 13 residues. CDR1 and CDR2 (germline): SGHTS, YDEGEE. In nucleotides, the CDR3 is TGTGCCAGCAGCCTGGGACAGCTATATGGCTACACCTTC. Encoded protein: CASSLGQLYGYTF.

The rearrangement uses TRBV28 and TRBJ1-1; TRBD1 matches 8 bases. The trim removed 1 base at V and 1 base at J, leaving 2 bases unmatched. CDR1 is MDHEN and CDR2 is SYDVKM in the germline V gene. The CDR3 extends over 15 amino acids. The CDR3 sequence: CASSLSGTGNTEAFF. CDR3 DNA sequence: TGTGCCAGCAGTTTATCCGGGACAGGGAACACTGAAGCTTTCTTT.

The V call is TRBV15, the J call TRBJ1-2, with D maybe TRBD1 (5 bases). The V end lost 3 bases, the J end lost 5 bases, and 19 bases lay between the germline ends. Germline V gives CDR1 LNHNV, CDR2 YYDKDF (reference sequence). The CDR3 contains 16 residues. This CDR3 is CATSSDGGYEEYGYTF. For the CDR3, the DNA is TGTGCCACCAGCAGCGACGGGGGGTATGAGGAGTATGGCTACACCTTC. Combining the CDR3 with reference TRBV15 and TRBJ1-2 gives the whole variable domain DAMVIQNPRYQVTQFGKPVTLSCSQTLNHNVMYWYQQKSSQAPKLLFHYYDKDFNNEADTPDNFQSRRPNTSFCFLDIRSPGLGDTAMYLCATSSDGGYEEYGYTFGSGTRLTVV.

The chain recombines TRBV19 with TRBJ2-7, with D possibly TRBD2 on 7 matching bases. Germline lookup yields CDR1 LNHDA and CDR2 SQIVND (reference sequence). V dropped 4 bases and J dropped 6 bases, with 25 bases sitting between them. CDR3 length equals 17 residues. CDR3 in DNA: TGTGCCAGTAGTACCCGCGGGGAGGGGGGAAGAGTCCGCGAGCAGTACTTC. It translates to CASSTRGEGGRVREQYF.

V gene TRBV6-5 combines with J gene TRBJ1-2; 8 bases match TRBD1. CDR1 is MNHEY, CDR2 SVGAGI, per germline. V dropped 6 bases and J dropped 4; count of bases not matched to a gene: 7. The length of the CDR3 is 14 residues. CDR3: CASSPDRDLYGYTF. In DNA form, the CDR3 reads TGTGCCAGCAGCCCGGACAGGGACCTCTATGGCTACACCTTC.

This chain joins TRBV9 and TRBJ1-4; 9 bases match TRBD1. The CDR3 is made up of 15 amino acids. Germline CDR1 and CDR2: SGDLS and YYNGEE. The V segment lost 3 bases and the J segment 8 bases; nucleotides outside the gene matches: 8. In DNA, the CDR3 is TGTGCCAGCAGCGCCGTGACAGGGGGTGCAGAAAAACTGTTTTTT. It encodes CASSAVTGGAEKLFF. Looking up the rest from reference TRBV9 and TRBJ1-4 gives the full variable domain: DSGVTQTPKHLITATGQRVTLRCSPRSGDLSVYWYQQSLDQGLQFLIQYYNGEERAKGNILERFSAQQFPDLHSELNLSSLELGDSALYFCASSAVTGGAEKLFFGSGTQLSVL.